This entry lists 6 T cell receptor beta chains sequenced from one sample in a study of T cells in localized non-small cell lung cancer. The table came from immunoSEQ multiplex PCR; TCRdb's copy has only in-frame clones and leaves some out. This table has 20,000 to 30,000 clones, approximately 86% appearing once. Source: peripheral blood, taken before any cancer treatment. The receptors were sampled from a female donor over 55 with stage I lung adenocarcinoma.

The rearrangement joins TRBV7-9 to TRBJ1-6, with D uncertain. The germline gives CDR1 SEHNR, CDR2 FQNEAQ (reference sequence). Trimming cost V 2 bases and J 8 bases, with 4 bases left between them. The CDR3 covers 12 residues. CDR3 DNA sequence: TGTGCCAGCAGCTTAAGGGATTCACCCCTCCACTTT. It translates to CASSLRDSPLHF. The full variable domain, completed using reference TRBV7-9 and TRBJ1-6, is DTGVSQNPRHKITKRGQNVTFRCDPISEHNRLYWYRQTLGQGPEFLTYFQNEAQLEKSRLLSDRFSAERPKGSFSTLEIQRTEQGDSAMYLCASSLRDSPLHFGNGTRLTVT.

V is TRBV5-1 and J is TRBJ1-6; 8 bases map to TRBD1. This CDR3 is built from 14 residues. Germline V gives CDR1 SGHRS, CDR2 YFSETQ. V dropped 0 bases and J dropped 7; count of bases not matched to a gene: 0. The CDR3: CASSLGTGNSPLHF. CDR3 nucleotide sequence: TGCGCCAGCAGCTTGGGGACAGGGAATTCACCCCTCCACTTT. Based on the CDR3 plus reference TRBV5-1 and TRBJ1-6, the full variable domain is KAGVTQTPRYLIKTRGQQVTLSCSPISGHRSVSWYQQTPGQGLQFLFEYFSETQRNKGNFPGRFSGRQFSNSRSEMNVSTLELGDSALYLCASSLGTGNSPLHFGNGTRLTVT.

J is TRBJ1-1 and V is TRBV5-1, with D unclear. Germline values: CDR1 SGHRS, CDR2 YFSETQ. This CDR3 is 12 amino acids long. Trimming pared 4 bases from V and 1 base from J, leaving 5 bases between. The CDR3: CASSIENTEAFF. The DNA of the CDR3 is TGCGCCAGCAGCATAGAGAACACTGAAGCTTTCTTT.

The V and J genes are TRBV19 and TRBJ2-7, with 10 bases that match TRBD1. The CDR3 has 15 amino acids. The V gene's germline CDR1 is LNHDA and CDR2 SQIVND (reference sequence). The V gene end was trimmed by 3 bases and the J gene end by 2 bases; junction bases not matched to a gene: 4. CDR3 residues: CASSIWDRGTYEQYF. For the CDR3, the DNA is TGTGCCAGTAGTATCTGGGACAGGGGCACCTACGAGCAGTACTTC. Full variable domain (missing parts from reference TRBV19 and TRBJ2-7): DGGITQSPKYLFRKEGQNVTLSCEQNLNHDAMYWYRQDPGQGLRLIYYSQIVNDFQKGDIAEGYSVSREKKESFPLTVTSAQKNPTAFYLCASSIWDRGTYEQYFGPGTRLTVT.

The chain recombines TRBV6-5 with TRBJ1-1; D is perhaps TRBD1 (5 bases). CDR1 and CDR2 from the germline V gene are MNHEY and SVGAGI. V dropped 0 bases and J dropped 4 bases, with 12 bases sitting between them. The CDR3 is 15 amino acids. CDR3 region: CASSYSGGRGTEAFF. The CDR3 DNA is TGTGCCAGCAGTTACTCGGGAGGGAGGGGCACTGAAGCTTTCTTT.

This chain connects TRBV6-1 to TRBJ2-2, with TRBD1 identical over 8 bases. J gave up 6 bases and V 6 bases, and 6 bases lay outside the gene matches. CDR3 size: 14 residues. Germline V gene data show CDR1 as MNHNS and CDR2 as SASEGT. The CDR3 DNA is TGTGCCAGCAGGGTGGACAGGGTAGCCGGGGAGCTGTTTTTT. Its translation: CASRVDRVAGELFF.